This is a list of T cell receptor beta chains from one sample in a study of T cell responses to AZD1222 COVID-19 vaccine. Clones were read by immunoSEQ multiplex PCR, and TCRdb kept only the in-frame ones, dropping some. The sample shows 120,000 or so clones, 70% to 90% of them seen only once. The input for sequencing was peripheral blood, taken on day 0 of AZD1222 vaccination. These receptors originate from an adult in good health. The CDR3 runs from the conserved cysteine through the conserved F or W.

J gene: TRBJ2-7
V gene: TRBV4-3
CDR3 protein: CASSQDASGLVPYEQYF

J gene: TRBJ1-5
V gene: TRBV4-1
CDR3 protein: CASSPGRHGDQPQHF

J gene: TRBJ2-7
V gene: TRBV18
CDR3 protein: CASSLPTATYEQYF

J gene: TRBJ1-1
V gene: TRBV5-5
CDR3 protein: CASSLPPGGGLKTEAFF

J gene: TRBJ1-2
V gene: TRBV5-4
CDR3 protein: CASSLAGHGYTF

J gene: TRBJ1-5
V gene: TRBV9
CDR3 protein: CASSGGQDVRQPQHF

J gene: TRBJ2-2
V gene: TRBV10-1
CDR3 protein: CASSDTHTGELFF

J gene: TRBJ1-1
V gene: TRBV11-2
CDR3 protein: CASSPPRTGRTEAFF

J gene: TRBJ2-3
V gene: TRBV14
CDR3 protein: CASSQDWAGTDTQYF

J gene: TRBJ1-5
V gene: TRBV6-5
CDR3 protein: CASRPGHGSNQPQHF

J gene: TRBJ1-5
V gene: TRBV28
CDR3 protein: CASTFQGAGSNQPQHF

J gene: TRBJ2-7
V gene: TRBV28
CDR3 protein: CASSFRGDEQYF

J gene: TRBJ1-5
V gene: TRBV4-1
CDR3 protein: CASSQELGNQPQHF

J gene: TRBJ2-2
V gene: TRBV7-9
CDR3 protein: CASSPRGRGPGELFF

J gene: TRBJ1-5
V gene: TRBV6-5
CDR3 protein: CASKYDRYSNQPQHF

J gene: TRBJ1-5
V gene: TRBV5-6
CDR3 protein: CASSTRTGASNQPQHF

J gene: TRBJ2-7
V gene: TRBV11-2
CDR3 protein: CASSSYSAYEQYF

J gene: TRBJ2-5
V gene: TRBV30
CDR3 protein: CAWSVRRLAGEETQYF

J gene: TRBJ1-2
V gene: TRBV18
CDR3 protein: CASSSGTYYGYTF

J gene: TRBJ2-2
V gene: TRBV11-2
CDR3 protein: CASSLGRGLAGIRELFF

J gene: TRBJ1-4
V gene: TRBV5-1
CDR3 protein: CASSLEVGYEKLFF

J gene: TRBJ1-4
V gene: TRBV27
CDR3 protein: CASSFSDAGNEKLFF

J gene: TRBJ2-7
V gene: TRBV27
CDR3 protein: CASSSSTGTGPYEQYF

J gene: TRBJ2-6
V gene: TRBV11-2
CDR3 protein: CASSRGSGGANVLTF

J gene: TRBJ2-2
V gene: TRBV12-3/TRBV12-4
CDR3 protein: CASSSATGELFF

J gene: TRBJ1-6
V gene: TRBV11-3
CDR3 protein: CASSLNSGSPLHF